These 28 T cell receptor beta chains originate from one sample sequenced in a study. Adaptor-ligated barcode primers were used to amplify TRBV12-4/TRBJ1-2 clonotypes. Via MiXCR, TCRdb re-called the multiplex PCR reads, giving one row per CDR3 protein. Seen here are about 2,000 distinct CDR3 sequences, around a sixth observed once, and the top ten hold roughly a quarter. Tregs were sorted as CD4+CD25+CD127-/low cells. The sample was Tregs sorted from blood. The receptors stem from a female donor with breast cancer.

This clonotype counts as medium-sized. The gene calls are TRBV12-3 or TRBV12-4 and TRBJ1-2; D gene uncertain. Trimming took 3 bases from V and 5 from J, leaving 16 bases between them. This CDR3 comprises 15 residues. The CDR3 bases are TGTGCCAGCAGTTTCGGTCAAGGGCGACTTTATGGCTACACCTTC. It is translated as CASSFGQGRLYGYTF.

By its share, this clonotype is medium-sized. CDR3 bases: TGTGCCAGCAGTCCCGGGGTATATTATGGCTACACCTTC. Translating it yields CASSPGVYYGYTF. V usage is TRBV12-3 or TRBV12-4 and J usage is TRBJ1-2; D is uncertain. This CDR3 region has 13 residues. V was cut by 5 bases and J by 5 bases, with 12 bases left in between.

In its sample, this clonotype ranks as medium-sized. V gene TRBV12-3 or TRBV12-4 combines with J gene TRBJ1-2, with 7 nucleotides matching TRBD1. The V and J ends lost 5 bases and 5 bases, in that order; junction bases with no gene match: 8. This CDR3 has 14 residues. The CDR3 loop reads CASSRDRASYGYTF. CDR3 nucleotide sequence: TGTGCCAGCAGTAGGGACAGAGCAAGTTATGGCTACACCTTC.

This clonotype is medium-sized within its sample. The chain employs TRBV12-3 or TRBV12-4 and TRBJ1-2; 7 positions agree with TRBD1. After removal of 4 bases from V and 12 bases from J, the junction contained 5 bases not matched to a gene. The CDR3 is made up of 11 amino acids. The CDR3 spells CASSSGQVNTF. CDR3 in DNA: TGTGCCAGCAGTTCCGGACAGGTTAACACCTTC.

This clonotype is medium-sized by share. This chain joins TRBV12-3 or TRBV12-4 and TRBJ1-2; D is undetermined. Deletions cut 3 bases from V and 6 bases from J, with 8 bases between. This CDR3 is 12 amino acids long. The CDR3 spells CASSFSPDGYTF. CDR3 in DNA: TGTGCCAGCAGTTTCTCCCCTGATGGCTACACCTTC.

This clonotype showed up just a few times. Possible read error: a much larger clone is one base away. The chain employs TRBV12-3 or TRBV12-4 and TRBJ1-2; the D gene is possibly TRBD1 (5 bases). V lost 5 bases to trimming and J lost 2 bases, with 12 bases between them. There are 14 residues in the CDR3. The CDR3 reads CASSLTPGNYGYTF. Here the CDR3 DNA reads TGTGCCAGCAGTCTTACCCCAGGGAACTATGGCTACACCTTC.

By sample fraction, this clonotype is medium-sized. The genes are TRBV12-3 or TRBV12-4 and TRBJ1-2; D ambiguous. V lost 5 bases and J lost 5, with 9 bases in between. This CDR3 has 12 residues. CDR3 coding DNA: TGTGCCAGCAGTCTCAGCCTGTATGGCTACACCTTC. Translating it yields CASSLSLYGYTF.

The chain is built from TRBV12-3 or TRBV12-4 and TRBJ1-2; D remains unclear. The CDR3 runs to 17 residues. The ends were cut back, 5 bases at V and 4 bases at J, with 23 bases in the middle. CDR3 bases: TGTGCCAGCAGTACCCGAGGGCTCAGTGGAGTGGGCTATGGCTACACCTTC. This gives the protein CASSTRGLSGVGYGYTF.

By frequency in the sample, this clonotype is medium-sized. The gene calls are TRBV12-3 or TRBV12-4 and TRBJ1-2; 7 nucleotides line up with TRBD1. V was pared by 6 bases and J by 4 bases, with 14 bases of the junction left unmatched. The CDR3 sequence is 16 residues long. CDR3 bases: TGTGCCAGCAGCTTGTGGGGACAGCCGGTGGCCTATGGCTACACCTTC. This sequence encodes CASSLWGQPVAYGYTF.

Concerning this clonotype: At one boundary the junction diverges from the germline segment, which might be a read error. The V and J genes are TRBV12-3 or TRBV12-4 and TRBJ1-2; D not resolved. The CDR3 consists of 14 residues. CDR3 coding DNA: TGCGCCAGCAGTTCCGGGTTCCAAACCTATGGCTACATCTTC. As protein: CASSSGFQTYGYIF.

A note on this clonotype: Its ends do not fully match the called genes, so a read error is possible. The chain combines TRBV12-3 or TRBV12-4 with TRBJ1-2; possible D gene TRBD1, 5 bases. The CDR3 has 15 residues. CDR3 nucleotides: TGTGCCAGCAGTCCTGGGGACGGCACTAACAATGGCTGCACTTTC. Translated: CASSPGDGTNNGCTF.

This clonotype is judged large (0.1 to 1%). Since no conserved phenylalanine or tryptophan closes the CDR3, a read error is the likely cause. The DNA is left out, because the CDR3 cannot be placed on it with certainty; the CDR3 is given as TCRdb lists it. The V call is TRBV12-3 or TRBV12-4, the J call TRBJ1-2. The CDR3 numbers 12 amino acids, ends counted. CDR3 region: CASSWEFNGATL.

The chain recombines TRBV12-3 or TRBV12-4 with TRBJ1-2, with D hard to call. The ends were cut back, 11 bases at V and 9 bases at J, with 22 bases in the middle. This CDR3 region has 13 residues. The CDR3 DNA follows: TGTGCCGGCGGTTTGGTCAGGCGGCTGAGCTACACCTTC. Its protein is CAGGLVRRLSYTF.

By sample fraction, this clonotype is large. The rearrangement links TRBV12-3 or TRBV12-4 to TRBJ1-2; no firm D call. There are 11 residues in the CDR3. The V end was cut by 8 bases, the J end by 4 bases, with 8 bases between. The CDR3 loop is CASLRGYGYTF. The DNA for the CDR3 is TGTGCCAGCCTGCGGGGCTATGGCTACACCTTC.

This clonotype is classed as medium-sized (0.01 to 0.1%). The chain carries TRBV12-3 or TRBV12-4 and TRBJ1-2; D is ambiguous. V dropped 5 bases and J dropped 7 bases, with 14 bases sitting between them. CDR3 length equals 13 residues. The CDR3 here is CASSPRKGRGYTF. CDR3 DNA sequence: TGTGCCAGCAGTCCCAGGAAGGGTCGTGGCTACACCTTC.

By sample fraction, this clonotype is medium-sized. The V and J genes are TRBV12-3 or TRBV12-4 and TRBJ1-2; D gene uncertain. V was pared by 8 bases and J by 2 bases, with 9 bases between. The CDR3 is 12 residues long. CDR3: CASLGNNYGYTF. The CDR3 DNA reads as TGTGCCAGCTTGGGGAACAACTATGGCTACACCTTC.

By proportion, this clonotype is large. The chain recombines TRBV12-3 or TRBV12-4 with TRBJ1-2; D is uncertain. V shed 0 bases and J shed 2 bases, with 16 bases lying between them. CDR3 length: 17 amino acids. The CDR3 is CASSLADLRMLNYGYTF. DNA for the CDR3: TGTGCCAGCAGTTTAGCGGACCTGAGGATGCTGAACTATGGCTACACCTTC.

In this sample, this clonotype is medium-sized (0.01 to 0.1%). The chain recombines TRBV12-3 or TRBV12-4 with TRBJ1-2; D possibly corresponds to TRBD1 (5 bases). CDR3 length: 15 amino acids. V shed 4 bases and J shed 7 bases, with 19 bases lying between them. The CDR3 loop is CASSYIKGSPPGYTF. As DNA, the CDR3 is TGTGCCAGCAGTTACATAAAGGGGTCCCCTCCTGGCTACACCTTC.

This clonotype is deemed medium-sized (0.01 to 0.1%). The chain employs TRBV12-3 or TRBV12-4 and TRBJ1-2; no clear D gene. The CDR3 has 16 amino acids. Trimming pared 1 base from V and 0 bases from J, leaving 12 bases between. In DNA form, the CDR3 reads TGTGCCAGCAGTTTAGGGCGAGACTCCACTAACTATGGCTACACCTTC. It encodes CASSLGRDSTNYGYTF.

Only a few counts were recorded for this clonotype. A much larger clone lies one base from this, so it may be a read error. The chain joins TRBV12-3 or TRBV12-4 to TRBJ1-2; D is unclear. The length of the CDR3 is 13 residues. Trimming cost V 7 bases and J 2 bases, with 11 bases left between them. In nucleotides, the CDR3 is TGTGCCAGCATTTCGGCAGGAAACTATGGCTACACCTTC. It yields the protein CASISAGNYGYTF.

Relative to its sample, this clonotype is medium-sized. V and J are TRBV12-3 or TRBV12-4 and TRBJ1-2, with D tentatively TRBD1 (5 bases). V was clipped by 5 bases and J by 6 bases, with 10 bases between them. The CDR3 sequence is 12 residues long. The chain's CDR3 is CASSLDNNGYTF. The CDR3 DNA reads TGTGCCAGCAGTCTGGACAATAATGGCTACACCTTC.

This clonotype is categorized as large (0.1 to 1%). The chain is built from TRBV12-3 or TRBV12-4 and TRBJ1-2; tentatively, D is TRBD1 (6 bases). The CDR3 extends over 14 amino acids. The V and J ends lost 5 bases and 0 bases respectively, with 10 bases between them. The CDR3 DNA is TGTGCCAGCAGTCAAGACAGGTCTAACTATGGCTACACCTTC. The encoded protein is CASSQDRSNYGYTF.

This clonotype was picked up many times. The chain links TRBV12-3 or TRBV12-4 to TRBJ1-2; the D gene is possibly TRBD1 (6 bases). This CDR3 contains 14 residues. V lost 3 bases and J 6 bases, leaving 14 bases between the germline ends. The CDR3 reads CASSFRGTADGYTF. CDR3 in DNA: TGTGCCAGCAGTTTCAGGGGAACAGCGGATGGCTACACCTTC.

By share, this clonotype ranks as medium-sized. This chain uses TRBV12-3 or TRBV12-4 with TRBJ1-2; TRBD1 might be the D (5 bases). V dropped 3 bases and J dropped 6 bases, with 14 bases sitting between them. This CDR3 is 14 amino acids long. CDR3 region: CASSFPGPGHGYTF. In DNA form, the CDR3 reads TGTGCCAGCAGTTTTCCGGGGCCCGGGCATGGCTACACCTTC.

This clonotype qualifies as medium-sized (0.01 to 0.1%). The V and J genes are TRBV12-3 or TRBV12-4 and TRBJ1-2, with 7 positions matching TRBD1. This CDR3 spans 12 amino acids. J lost 7 bases, V lost 5 bases, and 4 bases had no gene match. In DNA form, the CDR3 reads TGTGCCAGCAGTGCCGGGACAGTTGGCTACACCTTC. Protein sequence: CASSAGTVGYTF.

In regard to this clonotype: This may be a read error, as it is one base from a much larger clone. The genes are TRBV12-3 or TRBV12-4 and TRBJ1-2, with D tentatively TRBD1 (5 bases). This CDR3 is built from 13 residues. The CDR3 sequence is CASSSGTIGGSTF. The CDR3 DNA follows: TGTGCCAGCAGTTCCGGGACGATCGGCGGCTCCACCTTC.

This clonotype occurred a few times. A clone one base away is much larger, so this may be a read error. The chain combines TRBV12-3 or TRBV12-4 with TRBJ1-2, with D possibly being TRBD1 (6 bases). There are 13 residues in the CDR3. The V gene lost 8 bases and the J gene lost 4 bases, with 14 bases spanning the gap. Written as DNA, the CDR3 is TGTGCCAGCGGACGGGACAACTCCTATGGCTACACCTTC. Its protein product is CASGRDNSYGYTF.

By share, this clonotype ranks as medium-sized. This chain connects TRBV12-3 or TRBV12-4 to TRBJ1-2; 7 nucleotides agree with TRBD1. The CDR3 totals 13 residues. After removal of 5 bases from V and 7 bases from J, the junction contained 7 bases not matched to a gene. Here the CDR3 reads CASSPGTALGYTF. For the CDR3, the DNA is TGTGCCAGCAGTCCCGGGACAGCCCTTGGCTACACCTTC.